These T cell receptor beta chains were read from a single sample in a study of blood T cell repertoires in COVID-19. Produced via immunoSEQ multiplex PCR; TCRdb's table is partial and in-frame only. This sample yields more than 250,000 clones, of which 80% to 95% are seen a single time; around 18% belongs to the top ten. Sequencing was performed on PBMCs or T cells enriched from blood (not recorded which). These receptors were collected from a woman in her thirties who had recovered from COVID-19. Both conserved end residues are part of each CDR3. A D gene is named only where the DNA matches it firmly. Clone size appears in some rows only: once, few, many, or a class for an expanded clone.

TRBJ2-1,TRBV7-2,.,TRBD1,TGTGCCAGCAGCCGGGACAGGGTAAACAATGAGCAGTTCTTC,CASSRDRVNNEQFF
TRBJ2-1,TRBV27,.,TRBD1,TGTGCCAGCAGTTCCTTCCGCGGGACAGGGGTAGACAATGAGCAGTTCTTC,CASSSFRGTGVDNEQFF
TRBJ1-5,TRBV2,.,TRBD1,TGTGCCAGCAGTCCTATCCAGGGGGCCAATCAGCCCCAGCATTTT,CASSPIQGANQPQHF
TRBJ2-7,TRBV6-2/TRBV6-3,.,TRBD1,TGTGCCAGCAGCGAAAATGGTATAGGGGGCCACTACGAGCAGTACTTC,CASSENGIGGHYEQYF
TRBJ2-3,TRBV12-3/TRBV12-4,.,.,TGTGCCAGCAGTTTAGGAGACACAGATACGCAGTATTTT,CASSLGDTDTQYF
TRBJ1-1,TRBV5-1,.,.,TGCGCCAGCAGCTTGGGCGACAGGACGAACACTGAAGCTTTCTTT,CASSLGDRTNTEAFF
TRBJ2-1,TRBV5-4,.,TRBD1,TGTGCCAGTATAAGGACAGGGGAGGGTCGTGAGCAGTTCTTC,CASIRTGEGREQFF
TRBJ2-7,TRBV7-9,.,TRBD1,TGTGCCAGCAGCTTAGTACAGGGGGCTCCCGAGCAGTACTTC,CASSLVQGAPEQYF
TRBJ1-1,TRBV18,.,.,TGTGCCAGCTCACCACCGGGAGTGAGCACTGAAGCTTTCTTT,CASSPPGVSTEAFF
TRBJ2-5,TRBV24-1,.,TRBD1,TGTGCCACCAGTGCCACGGACAGGGGGGCTGAGACCCAGTACTTC,CATSATDRGAETQYF
TRBJ2-3,TRBV24-1,.,TRBD1,TGTGCCACCAGTGACGGGACCGGGACAGGAGCATCAGATACGCAGTATTTT,CATSDGTGTGASDTQYF
TRBJ2-2,TRBV7-9,once,TRBD1,TGTGCCAGCCGAGGGACAGGGTCTTTTACCGGGGAGCTGTTTTTT,CASRGTGSFTGELFF
TRBJ1-5,TRBV7-8,.,TRBD1,TGTGCCAGCAGCCGAGGACAGGGTAGCAATCAGCCCCAGCATTTT,CASSRGQGSNQPQHF
TRBJ1-5,TRBV27,.,TRBD1,TGTGCCAGCAGCCGGGACAGACTTCTTCGGGCCCAGCATTTT,CASSRDRLLRAQHF
TRBJ2-1,TRBV5-1,few,.,TGCGCCAGCCGGGTGTTGGCCTACAATGAGCAGTTCTTC,CASRVLAYNEQFF
TRBJ1-1,TRBV7-2,.,TRBD1,TGTGCCAGCAGCCCTCGGACAGGGGCGAACACTGAAGCTTTCTTT,CASSPRTGANTEAFF
TRBJ2-2,TRBV7-3,.,.,TGTGCCAGCACCCCAGGGCCCACCGGGGAGCTGTTTTTT,CASTPGPTGELFF
TRBJ2-1,TRBV28,.,TRBD2,TGTGCCAGCAGTACCCCTAGCGGACCCTACAATGAGCAGTTCTTC,CASSTPSGPYNEQFF
TRBJ1-3,TRBV4-3,.,.,TGCGCCAGCAGCCCCTTAAATCTGAGAGGGAGAAACACCATATATTTT,CASSPLNLRGRNTIYF
TRBJ2-7,TRBV9,.,TRBD1,TGTGCCAGCAGCGTATCGGACAGGGTGGACTACGAGCAGTACTTC,CASSVSDRVDYEQYF
TRBJ2-7,TRBV14,.,.,TGTGCCAGCAGCCCGCGGACTGGTGGCTACGAGCAGTACTTC,CASSPRTGGYEQYF
TRBJ2-1,TRBV30,.,.,TGTGCCTCAAGGACACTTACCTACAATGAGCAGTTCTTC,CASRTLTYNEQFF
TRBJ1-4,TRBV7-9,.,TRBD1,TGTGCCAGCAGCTCCCGGACAGGGGGGGCTAATGAAAAACTGTTTTTT,CASSSRTGGANEKLFF
TRBJ1-1,TRBV10-3,.,.,TGTGCCATCAGAGTTAGTCCGGGAGGTACAGGAGGTGAAGCTTTCTTT,CAIRVSPGGTGGEAFF
TRBJ1-1,TRBV19,.,.,TGTGCCAGTAGTATAGAGGGGGCCGGGGAAGCTTTCTTT,CASSIEGAGEAFF
TRBJ1-2,TRBV9,few,.,TGTGCCAGCAGCGCGGGTGCCCAAGATACTAACTATGGCTACACCTTC,CASSAGAQDTNYGYTF
TRBJ2-3,TRBV5-1,once,TRBD2,TGCGCCAGCAGCTTGTTTTCGGCGGGGGGGAGCACAGATACGCAGTATTTT,CASSLFSAGGSTDTQYF
TRBJ1-2,TRBV28,.,TRBD1,TGTGCCACCAAAACGACAGGGGAGGACTATGGCTACACCTTC,CATKTTGEDYGYTF
TRBJ2-1,TRBV19,once,.,TGTGCCAGTAGTGCGATTTATGAGCAGTTCTTC,CASSAIYEQFF
TRBJ1-3,TRBV5-4,.,TRBD1,TGTGCCAGCAGAGCCGGGACAGGGGGCGAAGGAAACACCATATATTTT,CASRAGTGGEGNTIYF
TRBJ2-1,TRBV28,.,.,TGTGCCAGCAGTTACCGGAGCTCCTACAATGAGCAGTTCTTC,CASSYRSSYNEQFF
TRBJ1-2,TRBV6-4,.,.,TGTGCCAGCAGTGGGCAGGGAACTGGAGGCTACACCTTC,CASSGQGTGGYTF
TRBJ2-1,TRBV19,few,.,TGTGCCAGTAGTCAGGGCTCCTACAATGAGCAGTTCTTC,CASSQGSYNEQFF
TRBJ1-4,TRBV7-9,.,TRBD1,TGTGCCAGCAGCGTCGGTGGGACAGGGGAAGAAAAACTGTTTTTT,CASSVGGTGEEKLFF
TRBJ1-1,TRBV28,.,TRBD1,TGTGCCAGCAGTTCGGGACAGGGAGACACTGAAGCTTTCTTT,CASSSGQGDTEAFF
TRBJ2-2,TRBV19,few,TRBD2,TGTGCCAGTAGTATAGACCGGGGGGCCGGGGAGCTGTTTTTT,CASSIDRGAGELFF
TRBJ2-2,TRBV28,.,TRBD2,TGTGCCAGCAGGACCGGATCCGGGGGGGCCCATCACGGGGAGCTGTTTTTT,CASRTGSGGAHHGELFF
TRBJ1-3,TRBV9,.,.,TGTGCCAGCAGCGGCGAACCGGGTCCAAGCTCTGGAAACACCATATATTTT,CASSGEPGPSSGNTIYF
TRBJ1-4,TRBV28,many,.,TGTGCCAGCAGCCCCATCGCAGGCGGGGGAAATAATGAAAAACTGTTTTTT,CASSPIAGGGNNEKLFF
TRBJ1-3,TRBV6-6,.,.,TGTGCCAGCAGTCAAACTCCAAACACCATATATTTT,CASSQTPNTIYF
TRBJ2-1,TRBV7-2,.,TRBD2,TGTGCCACGCTAGCGGGTGGGGGCAATGAGCAGTTCTTC,CATLAGGGNEQFF
TRBJ2-7,TRBV20-1,.,TRBD1,TGCAGTGCTAGTCTCCTAAGGGCAGGGGGCGAGGACGAGCAGTACTTC,CSASLLRAGGEDEQYF
TRBJ2-1,TRBV21-1,.,.,TGTGCCGCCCAGGGGCAGGTCGATGAGCAGTTCTTC,CAAQGQVDEQFF
TRBJ2-7,TRBV19,.,.,TGTGCCACCGACGACAGCTTAGACGAGCAGTACTTC,CATDDSLDEQYF
TRBJ2-1,TRBV7-3,.,TRBD2,TGTGCCAGCAGCTTAAAAGGGACTAGCGGATACAATGAGCAGTTCTTC,CASSLKGTSGYNEQFF